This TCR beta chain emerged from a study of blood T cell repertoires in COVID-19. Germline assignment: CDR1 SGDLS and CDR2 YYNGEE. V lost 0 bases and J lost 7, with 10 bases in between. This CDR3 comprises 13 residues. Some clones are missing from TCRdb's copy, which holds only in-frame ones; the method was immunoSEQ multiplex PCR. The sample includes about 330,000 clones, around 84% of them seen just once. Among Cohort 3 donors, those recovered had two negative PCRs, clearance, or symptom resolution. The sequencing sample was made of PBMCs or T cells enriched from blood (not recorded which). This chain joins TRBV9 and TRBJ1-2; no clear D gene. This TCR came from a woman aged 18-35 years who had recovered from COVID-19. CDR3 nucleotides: TGTGCCAGCAGCGTAGGAGGGAAGCCTGGCTACACCTTC. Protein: CASSVGGKPGYTF.